Shown below are 29 T cell receptor beta chains from a single sample sequenced in a study of T cells in Graves' hyperthyroidism and ophthalmopathy. Regions amplified from RNA transcripts were the TCR beta CDR3 regions. A first-round RT-PCR of the TCR CDR3 used the HTBI primer set. MiXCR, applied by TCRdb to the multiplex PCR reads, yields one record per CDR3 protein. The sample holds 490,000 or so distinct CDR3 sequences, 46% seen once. The sequenced sample consisted of peripheral blood or thyroid tissue (not recorded which). These receptors all stem from an adult woman with Graves' disease, either hyperthyroidism or ophthalmopathy (not recorded which).

The genes are TRBV29-1 and TRBJ2-5, with TRBD1 identical over 7 bases. The CDR3 has 13 amino acids. Germline values: CDR1 SQVTM, CDR2 ANQGSEA. Germline trimming cut 4 bases from V and 5 bases from J; bases unmatched to any gene: 7. The CDR3 DNA reads TGCAGCGTTGGTCCCGCAGGGGGTGAGACCCAGTACTTC. It translates to CSVGPAGGETQYF.

J is TRBJ2-5 and V is TRBV10-3; 7 positions match TRBD2. Per germline, CDR1 ENHRY and CDR2 SYGVKD. V dropped 7 bases and J dropped 5; count of bases not matched to a gene: 10. The CDR3 is 14 amino acids. The CDR3 sequence is CAIMGGSSYETQYF. The CDR3 DNA reads as TGTGCCATCATGGGCGGGAGTTCCTACGAGACCCAGTACTTC.

This clonotype occurred a few times. The chain uses TRBV12-3 or TRBV12-4 and TRBJ1-1; a possible D gene is TRBD1 (5 bases). V lost 8 bases and J lost 4, with 11 bases in between. This CDR3 region has 12 residues. The CDR3 DNA follows: TGTGCCAGCGCTCGGGGACCCACTGAAGCTTTCTTT. It codes for CASARGPTEAFF.

In regard to this clonotype: At one end the junction does not follow the germline gene, possibly because of a read error. The chain employs TRBV7-3 and TRBJ2-5, with D possibly called TRBD1 or TRBD2 (5 bases each). The J call may be incorrect, as the DNA end agrees better with TRBJ2-1. The germline CDR1 and CDR2 sequences are SGHTA and FQGTGA. The CDR3 contains 16 residues. The CDR3, as DNA: TGTGCCAGCAGCCCCCGGGGTGGAAGCCGGGGCAATGGGCAGTTCTTC. Its protein is CASSPRGGSRGNGQFF.

Worth noting for this clonotype: One junction end does not reproduce the germline sequence, and a read error may be involved. J is TRBJ2-7 and V is TRBV7-2; D is unresolved. CDR1 and CDR2 (germline): SGHTA, FQGNSA. The CDR3 has 13 residues. CDR3 region: CASSQDSGYEQYF. The CDR3 DNA sequence: TGCGCCAGCAGCCAAGATTCGGGCTACGAGCAGTACTTC.

The chain recombines TRBV7-9 with TRBJ2-2; D gene unclear. The CDR3 totals 13 residues. Trimming removed 1 base from V and 6 bases from J, with 6 bases in between. Germline assignment: CDR1 SEHNR and CDR2 FQNEAQ (reference sequence). The CDR3 is CASSLGRPGELFF. The CDR3 nucleotides are TGTGCCAGCAGCTTAGGACGGCCCGGGGAGCTGTTTTTT. Full variable domain (outside the CDR3, taken from reference TRBV7-9 and TRBJ2-2): DTGVSQNPRHKITKRGQNVTFRCDPISEHNRLYWYRQTLGQGPEFLTYFQNEAQLEKSRLLSDRFSAERPKGSFSTLEIQRTEQGDSAMYLCASSLGRPGELFFGEGSRLTVL.

This clonotype appeared a few times. The chain uses TRBV20-1 and TRBJ1-4; weak D call: TRBD1 (5 bases). Germline V gives CDR1 DFQATT, CDR2 SNEGSKA (reference sequence). V lost 1 base and J 4 bases, leaving 13 bases between the germline ends. The CDR3 length is 15 residues. This CDR3 is CSARVQRQSNEKLFF. CDR3 DNA: TGCAGTGCTAGAGTTCAGCGACAGAGTAATGAAAAACTGTTTTTT.

The chain recombines TRBV3-1 with TRBJ2-7; TRBD1 is a possible D gene (6 bases). CDR3 length equals 14 residues. Germline V gene sequence: CDR1 LGHDT, CDR2 YNNKEL (reference sequence). Trimming pared 4 bases from V and 5 bases from J, leaving 15 bases between. The CDR3 region has the DNA TGTGCCAGCAGCCCAAAACAGGGAAGGAACGAGCAGTACTTC. It translates to CASSPKQGRNEQYF.

The genes are TRBV7-2 and TRBJ2-7, with D tentatively TRBD1 or TRBD2 (5 bases each). Per germline, CDR1 SGHTA and CDR2 FQGNSA. The germline V and J ends were trimmed by 5 bases and 4 bases, with 12 bases remaining between them. The CDR3 length is 13 residues. The CDR3 region has the DNA TGTGCCAGCAGCCCGGGACCTCCTTACGAGCAGTACTTC. Amino acids: CASSPGPPYEQYF.

The rearrangement joins TRBV7-8 to TRBJ1-1; 9 bases are shared with TRBD1. The CDR3 totals 15 residues. CDR1 is SGHVS and CDR2 is FQNEAQ in the germline V gene. V gave up 5 bases and J gave up 1 base; unmatched junction bases: 5. The CDR3 coding sequence is TGTGCCAGCAGCACCCACAGGGGGCGGAACACTGAAGCTTTCTTT. Translated: CASSTHRGRNTEAFF. The complete variable domain, with remaining parts taken from reference TRBV7-8 and TRBJ1-1, reads GAGVSQSPRYKVAKRGQDVALRCDPISGHVSLFWYQQALGQGPEFLTYFQNEAQLDKSGLPSDRFFAERPEGSVSTLKIQRTQQEDSAVYLCASSTHRGRNTEAFFGQGTRLTVV.

The chain employs TRBV19 and TRBJ1-6, with a possible D match to TRBD1 (5 bases). V dropped 7 bases and J dropped 16 bases, with 17 bases sitting between them. Germline V gene lookup returns CDR1 LNHDA and CDR2 SQIVND (reference sequence). CDR3 length: 12 amino acids. CDR3 loop: CASNGDGATLHF. The CDR3 nucleotides read TGTGCCAGTAACGGGGACGGTGCTACTCTCCACTTT.

This chain links TRBV7-8 with TRBJ1-5; a possible D gene is TRBD1 (5 bases). Trimming took 2 bases from V and 5 from J, leaving 10 bases between them. CDR1 and CDR2 from the germline V gene are SGHVS and FQNEAQ. The CDR3 extends over 14 amino acids. The CDR3 bases are TGTGCCAGCAGCTTACCTGGGGGGTATCAGCCCCAGCATTTT. Amino acid sequence: CASSLPGGYQPQHF.

This clonotype was observed many times. The V call is TRBV5-5, the J call TRBJ1-5; 8 bases line up with TRBD1. The CDR3 totals 17 residues. From germline, CDR1 is SGHKS and CDR2 YYEKEE (reference sequence). Trimming at V came to 1 base and at J to 2 bases, leaving 8 bases not matched to a gene. Here the CDR3 reads CASSLLGKGQGNQPQHF. For the CDR3, the DNA is TGTGCCAGCAGCTTGTTGGGGAAGGGACAGGGCAATCAGCCCCAGCATTTT.

This clonotype occurred many times. The chain couples TRBV7-3 to TRBJ1-1; no clear D. Trimming removed 5 bases from V and 0 bases from J, with 13 bases in between. The CDR3 length is 15 residues. The germline V gene encodes CDR1 SGHTA and CDR2 FQGTGA. DNA of the CDR3: TGTGCCAGCAGCCCCCAGCCGGTTATGAACACTGAAGCTTTCTTT. As protein: CASSPQPVMNTEAFF.

Ten or more counts support this clonotype. V usage is TRBV6-1 and J usage is TRBJ2-7; D is uncertain. This CDR3 has 13 amino acids. Germline CDR1 reads MNHNS; CDR2 reads SASEGT. V lost 0 bases to trimming and J lost 2 bases, with 5 bases between them. CDR3 loop: CASSEATAYEQYF. DNA for the CDR3: TGTGCCAGCAGTGAAGCGACTGCCTACGAGCAGTACTTC.

This clonotype was seen more than once but under ten times. Possible read error: a much larger clone is one base away. This chain uses TRBV2 with TRBJ2-7; 14 bases map to TRBD2. Per germline, CDR1 SNHLY and CDR2 FYNNEI. Trimming at V came to 6 bases and at J to 7 bases, leaving 5 bases not matched to a gene. This CDR3 spans 14 amino acids. The CDR3 DNA is TGTGCCAGCAGAGGGACTAGCGGGAGAGTTGAGCAGTACTTC. It is translated as CASRGTSGRVEQYF.

This chain joins TRBV7-3 and TRBJ2-1, with a weak D call TRBD1 (5 bases). The CDR3 is made up of 15 amino acids. Trimming removed 6 bases from V and 7 bases from J, with 19 bases in between. Germline V gives CDR1 SGHTA, CDR2 FQGTGA. The CDR3 DNA reads as TGTGCCAGCAGTTTAGAACCCGCAGGGATGAATGAGCAGTTCTTC. Translating gives CASSLEPAGMNEQFF.

This clonotype showed up just a few times. CDR3 coding DNA: TGTGCCACTCGCTTATATAAGGGCGGTGTTTGTGGGGAGTCCGCCTACGAGCAGTACTTC. It codes for CATRLYKGGVCGESAYEQYF. The rearrangement links TRBV7-3 to TRBJ2-7; D might be TRBD2 (5 bases). The CDR3 spans 20 residues. The germline V gene has CDR1 SGHTA and CDR2 FQGTGA. V lost 10 bases and J 2 bases, leaving 36 bases between the germline ends.

The chain couples TRBV14 to TRBJ1-4, with D possibly being TRBD1 (5 bases). Deletions cut 4 bases from V and 6 bases from J, with 15 bases between. CDR1 is SGHDN and CDR2 is FVKESK in the germline V gene. This CDR3 comprises 15 residues. As DNA, the CDR3 is TGTGCCAGCAGCCTCCGACAAGGGGCCGATGAAAAACTGTTTTTT. This sequence encodes CASSLRQGADEKLFF.

The rearrangement joins TRBV7-2 to TRBJ2-5, with D maybe TRBD2 (5 bases). The DNA end is more similar to TRBJ2-7, so the J call may be wrong. The CDR3 has 13 amino acids. Germline assignment: CDR1 SGHTA and CDR2 FQGNSA. CDR3 coding DNA: TGTGCCAGCAGCTGGTCCCGGGAATACGAGCAGTACTTC. It is translated as CASSWSREYEQYF.

The rearrangement links TRBV10-3 to TRBJ2-3; 10 bases agree with TRBD2. The CDR3 sequence is 15 residues long. The trim removed 3 bases at V and 1 base at J, leaving 1 base unmatched. Per the germline V gene, CDR1 is ENHRY and CDR2 is SYGVKD. The CDR3 bases are TGTGCCATCAGTGACAGCGGGAGGGGCACAGATACGCAGTATTTT. It translates to CAISDSGRGTDTQYF.

This clonotype has a count of ten or more. V is TRBV5-1 and J is TRBJ2-7, with a possible D match to TRBD1 (5 bases). Germline CDR1 SGHRS, CDR2 YFSETQ. CDR3 length equals 14 residues. Trimming stripped 0 bases from V and 3 bases from J, with 10 bases between. Here the CDR3 reads CASSLGGSFYEQYF. CDR3 in DNA: TGCGCCAGCAGCTTGGGGGGCAGTTTCTACGAGCAGTACTTC.

This clonotype was seen a handful of times. The gene calls are TRBV20-1 and TRBJ2-7, with 7 positions matching TRBD2. Germline V gene data show CDR1 as DFQATT and CDR2 as SNEGSKA (reference sequence). This CDR3 comprises 13 residues. V lost 3 bases and J lost 4; bases outside the gene matches: 6. Written as DNA, the CDR3 is TGCAGTGCTAGGGAGACTAGCCATTACGAGCAGTACTTC. It codes for CSARETSHYEQYF.

This clonotype came up once. The V and J genes are TRBV10-3 and TRBJ1-3; D is uncertain. This CDR3 region has 14 residues. Germline assignment: CDR1 ENHRY and CDR2 SYGVKD. Trimming removed 11 bases at V and 0 bases at J, with 14 bases between. The CDR3 DNA follows: TGTGCCTCAGAGGGCACGGACTCTGGAAACACCATATATTTT. Encoded protein: CASEGTDSGNTIYF.

This clonotype showed up just once. CDR3 bases: TGCGCCAGCAGCCCACCAACAACAGGGGGGCACTCCTACGAGCAGTACTTC. It encodes CASSPPTTGGHSYEQYF. The chain combines TRBV5-1 with TRBJ2-7, with TRBD1 matching 8 bases. V shed 4 bases, J shed 0 bases, and the junction held 12 bases outside the gene matches. Germline CDR1 reads SGHRS; CDR2 reads YFSETQ. The CDR3 totals 17 residues.

This clonotype showed up just a few times. The V gene is TRBV7-2, the J gene TRBJ2-7; a possible D gene is TRBD1 (6 bases). CDR3 length: 12 amino acids. Trimming took off 7 bases at V and 3 bases at J, with 10 bases between the two ends. Looked up from germline, CDR1 is SGHTA and CDR2 is FQGNSA. CDR3 DNA sequence: TGTGCCAGCACCCGGGACAACTACGAGCAGTACTTC. This encodes CASTRDNYEQYF. Supplemented by reference TRBV7-2 and TRBJ2-7, the full variable domain reads GAGVSQSPSNKVTEKGKDVELRCDPISGHTALYWYRQSLGQGLEFLIYFQGNSAPDKSGLPSDRFSAERTGGSVSTLTIQRTQQEDSAVYLCASTRDNYEQYFGPGTRLTVT.

The chain is built from TRBV5-4 and TRBJ2-2; 8 bases agree with TRBD2. Germline trimming cut 4 bases from V and 4 bases from J; bases unmatched to any gene: 9. Germline values: CDR1 SGHNT, CDR2 YYREEE (reference sequence). This CDR3 is built from 16 residues. The CDR3 region has the DNA TGTGCCAGCAGCACACAACGGGAGGGCCGCACCGGGGAGCTGTTTTTT. It specifies CASSTQREGRTGELFF.

V is TRBV5-1 and J is TRBJ2-7; possibly TRBD1 for D (6 bases). The CDR3 is 13 residues long. CDR1 is SGHRS and CDR2 is YFSETQ in the germline V gene. With 0 bases removed from V and 9 bases from J, the gap between germline ends came to 13 bases. The CDR3 sequence is CASSLGTGNGQYF. The CDR3 DNA follows: TGCGCCAGCAGCTTGGGTACAGGGAACGGGCAGTACTTC.

V usage is TRBV29-1 and J usage is TRBJ1-2, with a possible D match to TRBD1 (5 bases). From germline, CDR1 is SQVTM and CDR2 ANQGSEA. This CDR3 contains 13 residues. The V and J ends lost 4 bases and 4 bases respectively, with 13 bases between them. The chain's CDR3 is CSVVGTESYGYTF. In nucleotides, the CDR3 is TGCAGCGTTGTCGGGACCGAAAGCTATGGCTACACCTTC. Complete variable domain (other parts from reference TRBV29-1 and TRBJ1-2): SAVISQKPSRDICQRGTSLTIQCQVDSQVTMMFWYRQQPGQSLTLIATANQGSEATYESGFVIDKFPISRPNLTFSTLTVSNMSPEDSSIYLCSVVGTESYGYTFGSGTRLTVV.